The following is a T cell receptor (beta chain) sequence with its context. This clonotype was recorded a few times. Its binding antigen is unknown. No much larger clonotype is one base removed from it; base qualities were not supplied. The sample comes from a study of blood T cells in healthy people across ages (dated by TCRdb to the mid-2010s). General notes on the study: In model experiments, template switching captured roughly one uniquely barcoded TCR beta cDNA molecule for every two T cells. For two donors (one aged 18 to 29 and one aged 80 or older), the study analyzed two additional independent replicas of 1 million unique cDNA reads from the same blood draw. To avoid experimental bias, donors of different ages were spread randomly across the sequencing lanes. Age-related changes in TCR beta repertoire diversity were measured in the study by deep sequencing normalized with unique cDNA molecular identifiers. Four age groups were formed from the donors: young (average about 15 years), middle-aged (roughly 38), aged (roughly 56) and long-lived (less than 85). Beyond this particular receptor, the publication reports: Compared with the aged group, the long-lived group had more naive CD4+ T cells, fewer expanded clones and increased TCR diversity, a pattern suggesting age selection. Observed TCR beta diversity per million T cells fell roughly linearly with age, and a significant reduction was already apparent by age roughly 40. Observed TCR beta diversity correlated strongly with the percentage of naive T cells measured by flow cytometry. Estimates of total diversity based on one million sequenced T cells were regarded as lower bounds and as underestimates. Donor CMV infection status was unknown, potentially confounding age-related changes in expanded clonotypes. Conclusive comparison of naive and antigen-experienced compartments was prevented by the profiling of bulk unsorted PBMCs.

At the junction V is shortened by 4 bases and J by 2 bases; bases outside the gene matches: 2. CDR1 is given as DFQATT and CDR2 as SNEGSKA, both from the germline V gene (reference sequence). Taken from cysteine to phenylalanine, the CDR3 has 13 residues. Just CDR3 DNA is preserved here, 39 bases in frame from base 1. The approximately 39 donors, aged roughly 6 to 95 years, were systemically healthy Caucasian individuals from Russia. Around 10 milliliters of peripheral blood were collected from each donor into EDTA-treated Vacutainer tubes. Ficoll-Paque density-gradient centrifugation was used to isolate PBMCs, with at least 6.5 million per sample. Total RNA, at least 5.5 micrograms per sample, was extracted from PBMCs with Trizol reagent. For every donor, an aliquot of PBMCs went through flow cytometry to measure the percentages of naive CD45RAhigh/CD27high T cells. Receptor amplification or capture employed 5' RACE. Sequencing instrument: Illumina HiSeq 2500. A second PCR of about 7 to 12 cycles was performed with a sample-barcoded 5' primer and a J-beta primer mix. A template-switch 5' adaptor carrying 12 random nucleotides introduced a unique molecular identifier onto each TCR beta cDNA molecule. At least 2.5 million CDR3-containing paired-end reads were obtained from each sample. First-strand cDNA synthesis was performed from all RNA using the Mint cDNA synthesis kit, with priming by a TRBC-specific oligonucleotide. All cDNA was treated with uracil-DNA glycosylase and then went through a first 18-cycle PCR with the universal primers M1SS and BC2_uni_R. Per the source publication's procedure: For normalization, 1 million high-quality reads were randomly selected from each sample, with every read carrying a distinct molecular identifier. Reads with shared molecular identifiers were discarded instead of being binned into consensus sequences. MiTCR, run with a Q25 quality threshold and the strictest error-elimination algorithm, handled CDR3 identification, clonotype clustering and error correction. A nonparametric unseen species model with Euler transformation was used to estimate lower-bound total TCR beta diversity. TCRdb reran the public reads through fastp at Q25 and MiXCR, keeping productive beta chains. CDR3 protein sequences are deduplicated, and each keeps its most common genes and DNA. These V and J calls derive from TCRdb rather than the authors' analysis. Within this sample are 1.5 million to 1.8 million distinct CDR3 sequences, with approximately 39% of them counted one time only. The ten largest clones take up under 5% of the sample.

Sample: blood. The sequence is built from TRBV20-1 and TRBJ2-4, and TRBD2 matches 7 of the central bases. This TCR was recovered from a woman between 18 and 29 years old in good health. In nucleotide form, the sequence is TGCAGTGCTATACTAGCGTCCAAAAACATTCAGTACTTC. Translated, it reads CSAILASKNIQYF.